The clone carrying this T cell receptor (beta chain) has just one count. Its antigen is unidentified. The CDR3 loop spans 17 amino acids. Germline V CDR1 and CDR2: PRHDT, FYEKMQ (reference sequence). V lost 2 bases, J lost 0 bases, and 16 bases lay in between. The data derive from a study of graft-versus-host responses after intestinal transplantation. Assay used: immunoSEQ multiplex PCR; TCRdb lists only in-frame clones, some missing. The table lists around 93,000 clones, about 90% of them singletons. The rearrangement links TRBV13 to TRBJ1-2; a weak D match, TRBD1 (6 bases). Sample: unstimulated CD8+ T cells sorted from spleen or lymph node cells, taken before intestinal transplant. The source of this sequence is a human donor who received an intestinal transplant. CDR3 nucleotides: TGTGCCAGCAGCTTAATTTGGACAGCCGACCCTAACTATGGCTACACCTTC. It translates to CASSLIWTADPNYGYTF.